The 4 T cell receptor beta chains reported below all come from one sample, sequenced in a study of blood T cells in healthy people across ages. A second 7 to 11 cycle PCR used barcoded and J-beta primers. MiXCR, run by TCRdb on the 5' RACE reads, gives a single entry per CDR3 protein. Counted here are over 1,300,000 distinct CDR3 sequences, 59% occurring once; the ten biggest clones make up about 6.3%. Sequencing was done on a sample of blood. The origin of the receptors is a man aged 18 to 35 in good health.

V is TRBV7-2 and J is TRBJ2-1, with TRBD2 matching over 7 bases. V was pared by 8 bases and J by 7 bases, with 20 bases of the junction left unmatched. The CDR3 extends over 17 amino acids. CDR1 and CDR2 (germline): SGHTA, FQGNSA. The CDR3 bases are TGTGCCAGCGCCTTACGTGGGGGGGAAATGCGGGAGAATGAGCAGTTCTTC. It yields the protein CASALRGGEMRENEQFF.

The chain has TRBV7-2 and TRBJ1-2; D is perhaps TRBD1 (6 bases). The CDR3 runs to 17 residues. Germline CDR1 is SGHTA and CDR2 is FQGNSA. Trimming stripped 1 base from V and 2 bases from J, with 17 bases between. The CDR3 DNA is TGTGCCAGCAGCTTAGGGGCTACAGGGTTGCTAAACTATGGCTACACCTTC. It translates to CASSLGATGLLNYGYTF.

The rearrangement uses TRBV4-1 and TRBJ2-5; 10 bases match TRBD2. This CDR3 has 15 amino acids. Germline V gene sequence: CDR1 MGHRA, CDR2 YSYEKL. The trim removed 1 base at V and 11 bases at J, leaving 10 bases unmatched. The CDR3 DNA sequence: TGCGCCAGCAGCCAAGGGCAGCGGGAGGGCAATGAGCAGTACTTC. This encodes CASSQGQREGNEQYF.

The rearrangement links TRBV12-3 or TRBV12-4 to TRBJ2-1; 8 bases line up with TRBD1. The CDR3 has 15 amino acids. V lost 5 bases and J lost 2; bases outside the gene matches: 5. CDR3 region: CASSPLGQAYNEQFF. The CDR3 coding sequence is TGTGCCAGCAGTCCCCTGGGACAGGCCTACAATGAGCAGTTCTTC.